Listed below are T cell receptor beta chains from one sample, sequenced in a study of long-term antiretroviral therapy in people with HIV. Sequencing used immunoSEQ multiplex PCR; TCRdb keeps in-frame clones, though not all of them. This sample yields tens of thousands of clones, of which 75% to 90% are seen a single time; around 8.3% belongs to the top ten. The sequencing here drew on unsorted PBMCs, taken 1.2 years after starting antiretroviral therapy. These receptors all come from a woman aged 40 to 55 with HIV. The CDR3 runs from the conserved cysteine through the conserved F or W. Fields, in order: V gene, J gene, D gene, CDR3 length, clone size, CDR3 protein, CDR3 DNA. D genes are given only for firm matches. The listing skips clone size in some rows; elsewhere it reads once, few, many or a size class.

TRBV6-5	TRBJ1-4	.	15	.	CASSYSRGANEKLFF	TGTGCCAGCAGTTACTCGAGAGGGGCTAATGAAAAACTGTTTTTT
TRBV2	TRBJ2-5	.	15	.	CASSGGRASAETQYF	TGTGCCAGCAGTGGGGGCAGGGCTAGCGCAGAGACCCAGTACTTC
TRBV5-4	TRBJ1-5	.	13	.	CASSFSRGQPQHF	TGTGCCAGCAGCTTTTCCCGGGGTCAGCCCCAGCATTTT
TRBV19	TRBJ1-1	.	14	few	CASEAGRRNTEAFF	TGTGCCAGCGAAGCGGGGAGGAGGAACACTGAAGCTTTCTTT
TRBV28	TRBJ1-5	.	14	.	CASRTTLGNQPQHF	TGTGCCAGCAGGACGACTCTAGGGAATCAGCCCCAGCATTTT
TRBV27	TRBJ2-2	TRBD2	15	.	CASRRGLAGTGELFF	TGTGCCAGCAGACGGGGGCTAGCGGGCACCGGGGAGCTGTTTTTT
TRBV7-9	TRBJ2-4	.	15	.	CASRPQSGTKNIQYF	TGTGCCAGCAGACCGCAGTCAGGGACTAAAAACATTCAGTACTTC
TRBV4-2	TRBJ2-7	.	14	.	CASSQGTNSYEQYF	TGTGCCAGCAGCCAAGGGACTAACTCCTACGAGCAGTACTTC
TRBV19	TRBJ2-7	TRBD2	14	.	CASSMEGGSYEQYF	TGTGCCAGTAGTATGGAGGGCGGGAGCTACGAGCAGTACTTC
TRBV12-5	TRBJ1-3	TRBD1	20	.	CASATYGTGLILVSGNTIYF	TGTGCTAGTGCCACGTACGGGACAGGGTTGATTTTGGTCTCTGGAAACACCATATATTTT
TRBV25-1	TRBJ2-2	.	13	.	CASRRTDTGELFF	TGTGCCAGCAGAAGAACAGACACCGGGGAGCTGTTTTTT
TRBV9	TRBJ2-1	TRBD2	15	.	CASSVGSGSFNEQFF	TGTGCCAGCAGCGTAGGAAGCGGGAGTTTCAATGAGCAGTTCTTC
TRBV18	TRBJ2-2	TRBD2	15	.	CASSPRTSESGELFF	TGTGCCAGCTCACCCCGAACTAGCGAGAGCGGGGAGCTGTTTTTT
TRBV7-8	TRBJ2-7	.	14	.	CASSLAAGASEQYF	TGTGCCAGCAGCTTAGCTGCAGGGGCGTCCGAGCAGTACTTC
TRBV10-3	TRBJ2-7	TRBD1	14	.	CAISLTGVGYEQYF	TGTGCCATCAGTTTAACAGGGGTAGGCTACGAGCAGTACTTC
TRBV7-6	TRBJ2-2	.	17	.	CASSSLYGTTFTGELFF	TGTGCCAGCAGCTCCCTCTATGGGACAACCTTCACCGGGGAGCTGTTTTTT
TRBV7-9	TRBJ2-3	.	14	.	CASSLVGNTDTQYF	TGTGCCAGCAGCTTAGTGGGGAACACAGATACGCAGTATTTT
TRBV30	TRBJ2-5	.	14	.	CAWTPPGSQETQYF	TGTGCCTGGACGCCCCCAGGGAGCCAAGAGACCCAGTACTTC
TRBV10-3	TRBJ2-7	.	10	.	CAVGPEEQYF	TGTGCCGTGGGGCCCGAAGAGCAGTACTTC
TRBV5-1	TRBJ2-1	TRBD2	16	.	CASSSPLAGPNNEQFF	TGCGCCAGCAGCTCACCTCTAGCGGGACCCAACAATGAGCAGTTCTTC
TRBV4-1	TRBJ2-3	.	16	.	CASSQDPGVGTDTQYF	TGCGCCAGCAGCCAAGATCCCGGAGTCGGAACAGATACGCAGTATTTT
TRBV5-6	TRBJ2-5	TRBD2	17	.	CASSLAGSGGVRETQYF	TGTGCCAGCAGCTTGGCCGGGTCGGGAGGGGTAAGGGAGACCCAGTACTTC
TRBV5-1	TRBJ2-3	TRBD2	16	.	CASSSGLAASTDTQYF	TGCGCCAGCAGCTCGGGACTAGCGGCTAGCACAGATACGCAGTATTTT
TRBV28	TRBJ1-2	TRBD1	15	.	CASSLRTGDNYGYTF	TGTGCCAGCAGTCTCAGGACAGGAGATAACTATGGCTACACCTTC
TRBV5-1	TRBJ1-4	.	14	.	CASHGGSTNEKLFF	TGCGCCAGCCATGGAGGGTCAACTAATGAAAAACTGTTTTTT
TRBV6-5	TRBJ2-4	TRBD2	14	.	CASSYGLAGDIQYF	TGTGCCAGCAGTTACGGACTAGCGGGAGACATTCAGTACTTC
TRBV10-3	TRBJ2-3	TRBD2	17	.	CAISEANPGGGPDTQYF	TGTGCCATCAGTGAGGCCAATCCGGGAGGAGGACCAGATACGCAGTATTTT
TRBV4-1	TRBJ1-4	.	16	.	CASSQLNTGTNEKLFF	TGCGCCAGCAGCCAACTGAATACAGGGACTAATGAAAAACTGTTTTTT
TRBV27	TRBJ2-7	.	17	.	CASSLSSALRTREEQYF	TGTGCCAGCAGTTTATCATCCGCTTTGCGGACCAGAGAAGAGCAGTACTTC
TRBV7-9	TRBJ2-5	TRBD1	14	.	CASRTGGVQETQYF	TGTGCCAGCAGGACAGGGGGCGTCCAAGAGACCCAGTACTTC
TRBV18	TRBJ1-5	TRBD1	13	.	CASSPGTGQPQHF	TGTGCCAGCTCACCAGGGACAGGTCAGCCCCAGCATTTT
TRBV5-4	TRBJ1-5	.	15	.	CASSLRVPWDQPQHF	TGTGCCAGCAGCTTAAGGGTTCCATGGGATCAGCCCCAGCATTTT
TRBV12-1	TRBJ1-2	.	16	.	CASSSLQGPGADGYTF	TGTGCCAGCAGCTCCCTACAGGGACCCGGGGCGGATGGCTACACCTTC
TRBV4-1	TRBJ1-1	TRBD1	15	.	CASLLEEGRGVEAFF	TGCGCCAGCCTCCTAGAAGAAGGCAGGGGGGTTGAAGCTTTCTTT
TRBV12-5	TRBJ2-2	TRBD1	16	.	CASGLTGQASVGELFF	TGTGCTAGTGGTTTGACGGGACAGGCATCCGTCGGGGAGCTGTTTTTT
TRBV5-1	TRBJ2-7	TRBD2	18	.	CASSPKTGPGTSGYEQYF	TGCGCCAGCAGCCCGAAGACCGGTCCCGGGACTAGCGGTTACGAGCAGTACTTC
TRBV5-1	TRBJ1-1	.	14	once	CASSLAEGVLEAFF	TGCGCCAGCAGCTTGGCGGAGGGTGTTCTTGAAGCTTTCTTT
TRBV4-2	TRBJ1-2	TRBD1	16	few	CASSQAGTGIFYGYTF	TGTGCCAGCAGCCAAGCTGGGACAGGGATATTCTATGGCTACACCTTC
TRBV5-4	TRBJ2-1	.	14	.	CASSLRQGVHEQFF	TGTGCCAGCAGCTTGAGGCAGGGAGTCCATGAGCAGTTCTTC
TRBV7-9	TRBJ1-1	.	12	.	CASSLPFPEAFF	TGTGCCAGCAGCTTACCCTTCCCTGAAGCTTTCTTT
TRBV30	TRBJ2-7	TRBD1	15	.	CAWSVPDRPFGEQYF	TGTGCCTGGAGTGTACCGGACAGGCCTTTTGGCGAGCAGTACTTC
TRBV5-4	TRBJ2-1	TRBD2	15	.	CASSFGGRGGGEQFF	TGTGCCAGCAGCTTTGGCGGGAGAGGTGGAGGGGAGCAGTTCTTC